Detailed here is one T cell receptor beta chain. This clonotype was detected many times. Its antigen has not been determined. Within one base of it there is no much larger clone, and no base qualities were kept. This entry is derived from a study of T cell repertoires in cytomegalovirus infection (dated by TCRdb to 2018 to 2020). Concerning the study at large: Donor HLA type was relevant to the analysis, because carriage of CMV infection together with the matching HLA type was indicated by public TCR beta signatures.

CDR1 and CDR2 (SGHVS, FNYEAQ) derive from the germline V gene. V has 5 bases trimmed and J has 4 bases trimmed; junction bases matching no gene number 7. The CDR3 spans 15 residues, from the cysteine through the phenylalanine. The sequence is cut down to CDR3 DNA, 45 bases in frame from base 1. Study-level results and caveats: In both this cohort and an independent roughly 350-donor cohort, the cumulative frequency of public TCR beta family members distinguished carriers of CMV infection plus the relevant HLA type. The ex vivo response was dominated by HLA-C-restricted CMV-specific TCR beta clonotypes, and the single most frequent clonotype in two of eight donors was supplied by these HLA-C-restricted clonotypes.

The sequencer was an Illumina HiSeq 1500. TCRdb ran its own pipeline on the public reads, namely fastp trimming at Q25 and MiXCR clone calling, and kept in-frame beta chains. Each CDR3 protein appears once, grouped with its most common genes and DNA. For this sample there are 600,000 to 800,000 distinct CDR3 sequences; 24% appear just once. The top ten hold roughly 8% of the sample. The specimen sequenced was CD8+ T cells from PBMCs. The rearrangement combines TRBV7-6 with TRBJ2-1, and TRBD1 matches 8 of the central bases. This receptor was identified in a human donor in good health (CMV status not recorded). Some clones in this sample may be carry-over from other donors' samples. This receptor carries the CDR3 CASSPWDRQYNEQFF. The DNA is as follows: TGTGCCAGCAGCCCATGGGACAGGCAATACAATGAGCAGTTCTTC.